The clone carrying this T cell receptor beta chain was seen a few times. Assay: immunoSEQ multiplex PCR; the TCRdb copy retains only in-frame clones and omits some. The repertoire consists of roughly 100,000 clones, with 90% to 95% occurring once and the leading ten covering around 2.9%. Surgery without prior neoadjuvant therapy was the treatment of the selected pancreatic ductal adenocarcinoma patients. Unmatched junction bases numbered 3, after V lost 0 bases and J lost 4 bases. CDR1 is LGHNA, CDR2 YNFKEQ, per germline. The CDR3 has 16 residues. This specimen comes from a study of T cells in pancreatic ductal adenocarcinoma.

The J gene is TRBJ1-2, the V gene TRBV4-2, with 12 bases lining up with TRBD1. The source of this sequence is a human donor with pancreatic ductal adenocarcinoma. The sequencing input was PBMCs. CDR3 sequence (DNA): TGTGCCAGCAGCCAAGATCAGGGACAGGGGGCCTATGGCTACACCTTC. Encoded protein: CASSQDQGQGAYGYTF.